This TCR beta chain was profiled in a study of blood T cell repertoires in COVID-19. Looking at the study overall: The United States, Italy and Spain were the sources of the acute and convalescent COVID-19 samples. T cells, B-cell-depleted T cells, or PBMCs provided the cDNA or gDNA that served as material.

CDR1 is WNHNN and CDR2 is SYGVQD in the germline V gene (reference sequence). CDR3 size: 17 residues. The ends lost 6 bases at V and 2 bases at J; junction bases unmatched: 14. How the authors handled the data: Using reference gene primer amplification, nucleated cell counts were estimated. Repertoires were generated with immunoSEQ multiplex PCR, while TCRdb's copy carries only in-frame clones and drops some. For V, J and clone size, that table is used; D and trimming come from the DNA. This table has roughly 70,000 clones, about nine tenths appearing once. Sequences were obtained from peripheral blood. This chain connects TRBV10-1 to TRBJ1-1; 8 bases agree with TRBD1. The origin of this receptor is a man aged 45-65 years with active COVID-19. CDR3 residues: CASSGKRQGQKNTEAFF. The DNA for the CDR3 is TGCGCCAGCAGCGGGAAACGACAGGGGCAAAAAAACACTGAAGCTTTCTTT.